This TCR beta chain was captured by sequencing in a study of blood T cell repertoires in COVID-19. Study-wide context: Sites in the United States, Italy and Spain provided acute and convalescent COVID-19 samples. The cDNA or gDNA used as material had been derived from T cells, B-cell-depleted T cells, or PBMCs.

This CDR3 is built from 13 residues. Trimming removed 11 bases at V and 1 base at J, with 12 bases between. Germline lookup yields CDR1 SEHNR and CDR2 FQNEAQ (reference sequence). Under the authors' procedure: Reference gene primer amplification yielded estimated nucleated cell counts. Sequenced by immunoSEQ multiplex PCR; TCRdb stores in-frame clones only, minus some. V and J calls plus clone size are reproduced from that table; the DNA served to infer D and trimming. Of about 74,000 clones listed, around 87% are singletons. This clone was picked up one time. The sequence was obtained from a woman of 80 years or more with active or convalescent COVID-19. The chain combines TRBV7-9 with TRBJ1-3; D perhaps matches TRBD1 (5 bases). Sequencing was carried out using peripheral blood. The chain's CDR3 is CALGPASGNTIYF. The CDR3 bases are TGTGCCCTGGGGCCAGCTTCTGGAAACACCATATATTTT.